This paragraph reports one T cell receptor beta chain. The antigen is unknown. This record belongs to a study of immune evolution from preneoplasia to lung adenocarcinoma. The overall study: HLA loss of heterozygosity: around 6.5% AIS, around 16% MIA, roughly 30% ADC, none AAH.

This CDR3 has 15 amino acids. V gave up 4 bases and J gave up 1 base, with 12 bases separating them. Per the germline V gene, CDR1 is SGHNT and CDR2 is YENEEA. The data were produced by immunoSEQ multiplex PCR, yet TCRdb's version contains in-frame clones alone and is incomplete. The repertoire has 14,000 or so clones, 65% to 90% of them found once; the top ten carry about 2.8%. The study, taken as a whole, reports: Normal lung had the highest top T cell clone frequencies.

Each case's diagnosis was confirmed by two pathologists on H&E. Nucleic acids came from premalignant or tumor cells enriched by macro-dissection. The chain has TRBV11-3 and TRBJ2-3; possible D gene TRBD1, 7 bases. This receptor was obtained from an older donor with lung adenocarcinoma. The sample consisted of FFPE lung adenocarcinoma in situ tissue. The CDR3 spells CASSSGGLGTDTQYF. The CDR3 nucleotides read TGTGCCAGCAGCTCAGGGGGGCTTGGCACAGATACGCAGTATTTT.